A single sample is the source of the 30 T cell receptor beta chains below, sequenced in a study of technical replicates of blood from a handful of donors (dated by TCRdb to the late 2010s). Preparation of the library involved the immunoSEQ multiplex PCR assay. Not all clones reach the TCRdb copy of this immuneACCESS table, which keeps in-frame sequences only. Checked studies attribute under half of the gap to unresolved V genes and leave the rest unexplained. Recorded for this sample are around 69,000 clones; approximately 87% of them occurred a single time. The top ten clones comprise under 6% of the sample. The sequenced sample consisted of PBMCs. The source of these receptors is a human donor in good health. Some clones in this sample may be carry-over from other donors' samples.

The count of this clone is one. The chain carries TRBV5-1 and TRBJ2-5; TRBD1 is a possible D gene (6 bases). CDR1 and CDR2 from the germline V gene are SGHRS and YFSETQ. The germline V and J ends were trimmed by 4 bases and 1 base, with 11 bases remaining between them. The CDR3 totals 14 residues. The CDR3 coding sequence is TGCGCCAGCAGCGGACGGGACACCCAAGAGACCCAGTACTTC. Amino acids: CASSGRDTQETQYF.

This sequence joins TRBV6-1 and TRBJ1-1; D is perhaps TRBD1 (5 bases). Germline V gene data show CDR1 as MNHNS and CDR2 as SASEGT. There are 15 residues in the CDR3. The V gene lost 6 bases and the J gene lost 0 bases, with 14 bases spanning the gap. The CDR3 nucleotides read TGTGCCAGCAGCCGCGGGGCAGGGTTGAACACTGAAGCTTTCTTT. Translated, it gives CASSRGAGLNTEAFF.

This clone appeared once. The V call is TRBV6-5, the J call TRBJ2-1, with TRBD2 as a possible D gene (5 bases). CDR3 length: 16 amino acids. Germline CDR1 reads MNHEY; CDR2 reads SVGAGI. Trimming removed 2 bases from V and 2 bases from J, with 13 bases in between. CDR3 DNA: TGTGCCAGCAGTTACAGCGGTGCAGGACCCTACAATGAGCAGTTCTTC. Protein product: CASSYSGAGPYNEQFF.

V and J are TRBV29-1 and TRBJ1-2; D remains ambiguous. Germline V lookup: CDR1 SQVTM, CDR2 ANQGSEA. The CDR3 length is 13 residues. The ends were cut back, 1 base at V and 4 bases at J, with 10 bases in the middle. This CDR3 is CSVEGWAGYGYTF. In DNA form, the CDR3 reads TGCAGCGTTGAAGGATGGGCGGGCTATGGCTACACCTTC.

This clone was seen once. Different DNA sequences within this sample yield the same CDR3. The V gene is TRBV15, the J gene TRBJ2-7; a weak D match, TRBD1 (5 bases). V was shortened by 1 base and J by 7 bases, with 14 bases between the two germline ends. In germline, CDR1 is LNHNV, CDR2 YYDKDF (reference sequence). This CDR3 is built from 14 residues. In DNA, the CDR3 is TGTGCCACCAGCAGAGTAGACAGAAAGGAGGAGCAGTACTTC. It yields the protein CATSRVDRKEEQYF.

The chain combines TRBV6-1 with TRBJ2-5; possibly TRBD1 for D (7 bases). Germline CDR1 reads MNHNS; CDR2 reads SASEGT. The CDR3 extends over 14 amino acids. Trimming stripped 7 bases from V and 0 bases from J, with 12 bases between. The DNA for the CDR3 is TGTGCCAGCATCGCAGGGGGGTACCAAGAGACCCAGTACTTC. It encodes CASIAGGYQETQYF.

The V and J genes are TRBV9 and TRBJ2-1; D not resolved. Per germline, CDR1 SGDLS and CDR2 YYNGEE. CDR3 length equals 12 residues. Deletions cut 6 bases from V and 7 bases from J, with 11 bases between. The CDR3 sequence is CASKTYLNEQFF. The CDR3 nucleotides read TGTGCCAGCAAGACTTATTTAAATGAGCAGTTCTTC.

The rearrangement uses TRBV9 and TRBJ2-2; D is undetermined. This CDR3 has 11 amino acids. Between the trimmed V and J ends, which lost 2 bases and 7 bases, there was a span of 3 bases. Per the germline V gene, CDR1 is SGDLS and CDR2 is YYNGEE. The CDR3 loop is CASSVSGELFF. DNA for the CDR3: TGTGCCAGCAGCGTTAGCGGGGAGCTGTTTTTT.

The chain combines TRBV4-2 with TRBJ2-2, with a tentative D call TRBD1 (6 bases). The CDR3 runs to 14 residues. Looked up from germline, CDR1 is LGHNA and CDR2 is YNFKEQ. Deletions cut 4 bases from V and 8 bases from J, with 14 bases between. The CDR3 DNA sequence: TGTGCCAGCAGCCCAGACAGGCCAAAGGGGGAGCTGTTTTTT. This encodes CASSPDRPKGELFF.

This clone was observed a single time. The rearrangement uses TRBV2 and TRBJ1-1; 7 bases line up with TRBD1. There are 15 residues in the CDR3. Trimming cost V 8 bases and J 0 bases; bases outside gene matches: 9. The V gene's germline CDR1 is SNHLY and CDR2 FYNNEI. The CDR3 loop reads CASLLGQRMNTEAFF. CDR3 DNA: TGTGCCAGCCTATTGGGACAGAGGATGAACACTGAAGCTTTCTTT.

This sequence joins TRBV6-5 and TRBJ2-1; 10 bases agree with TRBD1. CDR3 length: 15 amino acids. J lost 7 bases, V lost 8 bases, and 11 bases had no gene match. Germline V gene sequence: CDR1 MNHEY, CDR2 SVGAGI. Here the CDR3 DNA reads TGTGCCAGCCGACCGCGACAGGGGGCGGAAAATGAGCAGTTCTTC. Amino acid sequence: CASRPRQGAENEQFF.

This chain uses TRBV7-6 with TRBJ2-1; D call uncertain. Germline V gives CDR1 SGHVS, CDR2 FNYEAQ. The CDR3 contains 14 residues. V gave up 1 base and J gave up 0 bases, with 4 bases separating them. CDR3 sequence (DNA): TGTGCCAGCAGCTTAGGGAGCTCCTACAATGAGCAGTTCTTC. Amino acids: CASSLGSSYNEQFF.

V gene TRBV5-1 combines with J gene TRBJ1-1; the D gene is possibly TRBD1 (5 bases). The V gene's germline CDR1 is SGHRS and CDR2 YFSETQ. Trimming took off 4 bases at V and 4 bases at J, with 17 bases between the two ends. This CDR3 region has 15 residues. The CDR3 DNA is TGCGCCAGCAGCCCAGCGGGGGGTGGAAGCACTGAAGCTTTCTTT. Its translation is CASSPAGGGSTEAFF.

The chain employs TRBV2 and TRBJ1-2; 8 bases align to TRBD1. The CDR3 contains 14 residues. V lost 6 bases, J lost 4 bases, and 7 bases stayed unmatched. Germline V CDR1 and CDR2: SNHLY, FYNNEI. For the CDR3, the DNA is TGTGCCAGCAGAGCCGGGACAGGAACCTATGGCTACACCTTC. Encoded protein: CASRAGTGTYGYTF.

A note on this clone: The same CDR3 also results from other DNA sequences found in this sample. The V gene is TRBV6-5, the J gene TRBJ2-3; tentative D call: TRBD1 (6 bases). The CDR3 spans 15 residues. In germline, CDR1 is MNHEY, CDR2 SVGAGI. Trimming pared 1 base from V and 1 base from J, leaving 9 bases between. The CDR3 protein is CASSYLAGGTDTQYF. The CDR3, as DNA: TGTGCCAGCAGTTACTTGGCAGGGGGCACAGATACGCAGTATTTT.

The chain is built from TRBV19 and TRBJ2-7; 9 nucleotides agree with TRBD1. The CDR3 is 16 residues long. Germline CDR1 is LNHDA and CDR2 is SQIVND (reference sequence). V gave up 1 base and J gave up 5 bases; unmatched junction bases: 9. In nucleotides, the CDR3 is TGTGCCAGTAGTATAGGGACGGGGACAGGGTACGACGAGCAGTACTTC. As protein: CASSIGTGTGYDEQYF.

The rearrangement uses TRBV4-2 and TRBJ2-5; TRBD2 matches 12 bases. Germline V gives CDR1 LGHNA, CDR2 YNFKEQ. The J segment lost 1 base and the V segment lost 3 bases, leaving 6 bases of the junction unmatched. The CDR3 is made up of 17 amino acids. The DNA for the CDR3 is TGTGCCAGCAGCCAGACTAGCGGGAGAGGAGGCCAAGAGACCCAGTACTTC. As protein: CASSQTSGRGGQETQYF.

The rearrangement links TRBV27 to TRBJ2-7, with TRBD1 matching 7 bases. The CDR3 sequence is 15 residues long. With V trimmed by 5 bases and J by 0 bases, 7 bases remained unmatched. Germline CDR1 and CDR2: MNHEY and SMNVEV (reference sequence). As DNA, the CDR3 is TGTGCCAGCAGTATAAAAGGGGGCCTCTCCTACGAGCAGTACTTC. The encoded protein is CASSIKGGLSYEQYF.

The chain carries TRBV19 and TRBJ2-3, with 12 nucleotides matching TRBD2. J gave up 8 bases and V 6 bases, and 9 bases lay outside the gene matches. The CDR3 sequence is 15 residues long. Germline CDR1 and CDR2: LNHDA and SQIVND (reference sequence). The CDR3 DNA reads TGTGCCAGTAGCTATTCATCACTAGCGGGGGGTACGCAGTATTTT. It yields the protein CASSYSSLAGGTQYF.

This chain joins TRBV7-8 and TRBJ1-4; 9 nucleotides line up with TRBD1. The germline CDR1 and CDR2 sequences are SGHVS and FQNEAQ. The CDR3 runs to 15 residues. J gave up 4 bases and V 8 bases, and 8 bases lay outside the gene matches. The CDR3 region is CASGQTGGNNEKLFF. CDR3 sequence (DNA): TGTGCCAGCGGACAAACAGGGGGCAATAATGAAAAACTGTTTTTT.

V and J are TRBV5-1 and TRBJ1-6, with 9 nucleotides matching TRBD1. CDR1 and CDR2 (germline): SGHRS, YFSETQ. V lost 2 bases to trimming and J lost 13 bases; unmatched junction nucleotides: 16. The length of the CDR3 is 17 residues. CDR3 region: CASSFLTGGEGSVPLHF. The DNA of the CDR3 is TGCGCCAGCAGCTTCCTTACAGGGGGCGAGGGTTCGGTTCCCCTCCACTTT.

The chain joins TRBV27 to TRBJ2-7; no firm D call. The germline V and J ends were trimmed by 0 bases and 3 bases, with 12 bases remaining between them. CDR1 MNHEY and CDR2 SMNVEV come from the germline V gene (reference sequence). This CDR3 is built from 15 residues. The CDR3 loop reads CASSLSPFPSYEQYF. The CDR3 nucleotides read TGTGCCAGCAGTTTATCTCCTTTCCCCAGCTACGAGCAGTACTTC.

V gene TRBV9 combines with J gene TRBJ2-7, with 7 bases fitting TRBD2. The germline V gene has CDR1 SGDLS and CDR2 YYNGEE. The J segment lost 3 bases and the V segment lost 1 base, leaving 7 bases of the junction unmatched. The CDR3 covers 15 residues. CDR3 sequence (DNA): TGTGCCAGCAGCGTAAGCCCGACTAGCAGCTACGAGCAGTACTTC. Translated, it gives CASSVSPTSSYEQYF.

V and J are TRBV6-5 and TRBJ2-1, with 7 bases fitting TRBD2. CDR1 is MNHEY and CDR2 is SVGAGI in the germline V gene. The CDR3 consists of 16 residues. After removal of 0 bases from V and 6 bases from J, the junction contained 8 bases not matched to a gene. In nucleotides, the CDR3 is TGTGCCAGCAGTTACTCGACGGCGGGAGTTCGCAATGAGCAGTTCTTC. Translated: CASSYSTAGVRNEQFF.

The CDR3 coding sequence is TGTGCCACCAGCAGAGACGGGACAGAGATTTACTATGGCTACACCTTC. Protein: CATSRDGTEIYYGYTF. The chain uses TRBV15 and TRBJ1-2, with 7 bases lining up with TRBD1. In germline, CDR1 is LNHNV, CDR2 YYDKDF (reference sequence). CDR3 size: 16 residues. J gave up 3 bases and V 0 bases, and 7 bases lay outside the gene matches.

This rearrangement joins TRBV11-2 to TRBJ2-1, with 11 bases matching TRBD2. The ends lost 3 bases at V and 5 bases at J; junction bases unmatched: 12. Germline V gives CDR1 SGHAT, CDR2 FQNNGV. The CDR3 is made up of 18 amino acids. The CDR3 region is CASSLYPPGTSGHNEQFF. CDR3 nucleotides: TGTGCCAGCAGCTTGTATCCACCCGGGACTAGCGGACACAATGAGCAGTTCTTC. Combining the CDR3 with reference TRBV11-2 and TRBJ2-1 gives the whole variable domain EAGVAQSPRYKIIEKRQSVAFWCNPISGHATLYWYQQILGQGPKLLIQFQNNGVVDDSQLPKDRFSAERLKGVDSTLKIQPAKLEDSAVYLCASSLYPPGTSGHNEQFFGPGTRLTVL.

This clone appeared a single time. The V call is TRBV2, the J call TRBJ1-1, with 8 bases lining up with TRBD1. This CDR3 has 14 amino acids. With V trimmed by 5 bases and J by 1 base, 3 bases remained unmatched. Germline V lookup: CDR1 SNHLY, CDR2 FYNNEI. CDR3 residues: CASSKGQGNTEAFF. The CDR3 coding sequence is TGTGCCAGCAGTAAAGGACAGGGGAACACTGAAGCTTTCTTT.

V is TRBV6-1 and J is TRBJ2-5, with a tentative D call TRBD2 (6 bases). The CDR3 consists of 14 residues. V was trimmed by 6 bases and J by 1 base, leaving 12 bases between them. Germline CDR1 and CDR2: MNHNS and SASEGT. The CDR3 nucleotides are TGTGCCAGCAGGGGACTGGGGGGCCAAGAGACCCAGTACTTC. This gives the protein CASRGLGGQETQYF.

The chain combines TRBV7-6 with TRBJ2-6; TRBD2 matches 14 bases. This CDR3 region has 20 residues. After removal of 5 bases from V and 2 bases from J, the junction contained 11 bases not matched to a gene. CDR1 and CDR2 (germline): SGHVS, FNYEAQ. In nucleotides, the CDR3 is TGTGCCAGCAGCCCACTGGGACTAGCGGGAGTAAGAGCTGGGGCCAACGTCCTGACTTTC. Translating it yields CASSPLGLAGVRAGANVLTF.

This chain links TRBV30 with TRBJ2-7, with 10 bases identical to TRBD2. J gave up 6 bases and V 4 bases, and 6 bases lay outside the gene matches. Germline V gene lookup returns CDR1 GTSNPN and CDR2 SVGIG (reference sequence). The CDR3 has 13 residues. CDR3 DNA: TGTGCCTGGACGGCTAGCGGGAGCGGCGAGCAGTACTTC. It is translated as CAWTASGSGEQYF. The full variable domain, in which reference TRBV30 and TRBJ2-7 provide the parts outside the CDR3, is SQTIHQWPATLVQPVGSPLSLECTVEGTSNPNLYWYRQAAGRGLQLLFYSVGIGQISSEVPQNLSASRPQDRQFILSSKKLLLSDSGFYLCAWTASGSGEQYFGPGTRLTVT.